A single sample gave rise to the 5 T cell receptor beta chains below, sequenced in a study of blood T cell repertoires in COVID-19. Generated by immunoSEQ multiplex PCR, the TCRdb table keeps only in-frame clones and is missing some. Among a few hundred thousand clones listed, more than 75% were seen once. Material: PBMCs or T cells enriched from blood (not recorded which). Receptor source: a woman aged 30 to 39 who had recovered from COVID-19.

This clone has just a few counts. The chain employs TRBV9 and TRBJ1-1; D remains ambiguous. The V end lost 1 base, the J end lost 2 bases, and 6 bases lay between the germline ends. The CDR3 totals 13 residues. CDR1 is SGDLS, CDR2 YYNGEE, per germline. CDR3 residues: CASSVYSNTEAFF. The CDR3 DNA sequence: TGTGCCAGCAGCGTATATAGTAACACTGAAGCTTTCTTT.

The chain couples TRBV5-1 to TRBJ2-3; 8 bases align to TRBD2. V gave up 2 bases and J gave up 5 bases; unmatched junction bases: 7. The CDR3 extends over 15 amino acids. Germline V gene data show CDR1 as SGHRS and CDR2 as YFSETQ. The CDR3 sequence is CASSLSGGVVDTQYF. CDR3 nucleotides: TGCGCCAGCAGCTTAAGCGGGGGAGTCGTAGATACGCAGTATTTT. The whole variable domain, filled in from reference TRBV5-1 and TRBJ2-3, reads KAGVTQTPRYLIKTRGQQVTLSCSPISGHRSVSWYQQTPGQGLQFLFEYFSETQRNKGNFPGRFSGRQFSNSRSEMNVSTLELGDSALYLCASSLSGGVVDTQYFGPGTRLTVL.

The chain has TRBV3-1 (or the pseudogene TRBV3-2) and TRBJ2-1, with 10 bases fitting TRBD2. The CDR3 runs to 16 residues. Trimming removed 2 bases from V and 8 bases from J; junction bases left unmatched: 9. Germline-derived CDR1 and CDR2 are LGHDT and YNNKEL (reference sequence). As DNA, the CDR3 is TGTGCCAGCAGCCAACGTGGTAGCGGGGGGTGGGATGAGCAGTTCTTC. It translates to CASSQRGSGGWDEQFF.

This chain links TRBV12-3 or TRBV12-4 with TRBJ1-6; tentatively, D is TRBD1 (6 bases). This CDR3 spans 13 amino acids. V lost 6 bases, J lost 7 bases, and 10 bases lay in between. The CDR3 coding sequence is TGTGCCAGCAGGGATACAGGGAATTCACCCCTCCACTTT. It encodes CASRDTGNSPLHF.

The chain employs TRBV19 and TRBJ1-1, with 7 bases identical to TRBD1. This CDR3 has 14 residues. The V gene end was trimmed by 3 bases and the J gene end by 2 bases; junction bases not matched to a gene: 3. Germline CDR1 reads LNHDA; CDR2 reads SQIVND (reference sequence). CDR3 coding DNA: TGTGCCAGTAGTATGGGACAGAGTAACACTGAAGCTTTCTTT. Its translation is CASSMGQSNTEAFF.